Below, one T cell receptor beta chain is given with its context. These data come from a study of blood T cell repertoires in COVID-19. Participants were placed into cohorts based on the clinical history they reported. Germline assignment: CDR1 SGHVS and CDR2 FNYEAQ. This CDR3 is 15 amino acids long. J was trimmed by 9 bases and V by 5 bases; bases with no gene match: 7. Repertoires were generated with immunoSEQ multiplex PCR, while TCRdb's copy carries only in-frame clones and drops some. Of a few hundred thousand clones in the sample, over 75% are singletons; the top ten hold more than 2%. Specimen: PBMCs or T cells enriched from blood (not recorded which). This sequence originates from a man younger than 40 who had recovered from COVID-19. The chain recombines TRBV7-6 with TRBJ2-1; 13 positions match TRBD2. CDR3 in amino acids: CASSRTSGGAIEQFF. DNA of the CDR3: TGTGCCAGCAGCCGTACTAGCGGGGGGGCCATTGAGCAGTTCTTC. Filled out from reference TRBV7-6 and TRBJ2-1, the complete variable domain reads GAGVSQSPRYKVTKRGQDVALRCDPISGHVSLYWYRQALGQGPEFLTYFNYEAQQDKSGLPNDRFSAERPEGSISTLTIQRTEQRDSAMYRCASSRTSGGAIEQFFGPGTRLTVL.